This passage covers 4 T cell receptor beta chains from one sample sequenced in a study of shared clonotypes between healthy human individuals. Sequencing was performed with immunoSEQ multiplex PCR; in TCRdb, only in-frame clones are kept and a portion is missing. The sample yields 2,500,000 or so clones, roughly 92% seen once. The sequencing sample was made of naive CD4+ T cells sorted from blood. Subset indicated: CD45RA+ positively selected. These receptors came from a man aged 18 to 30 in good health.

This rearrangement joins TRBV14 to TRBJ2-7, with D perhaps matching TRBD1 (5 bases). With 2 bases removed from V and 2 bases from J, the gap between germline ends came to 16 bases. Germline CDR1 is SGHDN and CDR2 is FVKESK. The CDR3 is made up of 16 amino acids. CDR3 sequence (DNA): TGTGCCAGCAGCCAAAAACAGGTTCCTTTTACCTACGAGCAGTACTTC. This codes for CASSQKQVPFTYEQYF.

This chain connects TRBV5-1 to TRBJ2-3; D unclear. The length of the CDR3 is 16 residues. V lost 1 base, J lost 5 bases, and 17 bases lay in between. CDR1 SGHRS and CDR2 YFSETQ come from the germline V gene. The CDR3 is CASSLWATLFGDTQYF. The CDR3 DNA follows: TGCGCCAGCAGCTTGTGGGCGACACTCTTTGGAGATACGCAGTATTTT.

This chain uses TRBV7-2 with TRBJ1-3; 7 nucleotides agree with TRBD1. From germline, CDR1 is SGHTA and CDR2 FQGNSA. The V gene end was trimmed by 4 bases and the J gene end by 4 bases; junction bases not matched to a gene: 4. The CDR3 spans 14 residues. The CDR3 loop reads CASSSGQPGNTIYF. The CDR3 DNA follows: TGTGCCAGCAGCTCGGGACAGCCCGGAAACACCATATATTTT.

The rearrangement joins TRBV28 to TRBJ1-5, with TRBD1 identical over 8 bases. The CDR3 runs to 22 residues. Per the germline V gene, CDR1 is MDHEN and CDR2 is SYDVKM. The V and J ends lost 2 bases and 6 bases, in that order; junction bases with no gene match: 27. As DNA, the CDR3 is TGTGCCAGCAGTTTAAAGGGACAGGCCCAAAGACCTTTTCTCCTGCAATTTCAGCCCCAGCATTTT. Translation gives CASSLKGQAQRPFLLQFQPQHF.